This T cell receptor (beta chain) was found in a study of breast tumors, draining lymph nodes, adjacent tissues. Overall study results and limits: Compared with basal-like, luminal-like tumors shared significantly more repertoire with nontumor tissue.

This clonotype is judged medium-sized. Its cognate antigen is unknown. TCRdb redid the calling of the multiplex PCR reads with MiXCR, one entry per CDR3 protein. The sample contains about 16,000 distinct CDR3 sequences, 45% of which appear only once. The CDR3 is made up of 15 amino acids. Germline V CDR1 and CDR2: PRHDT, FYEKMQ (reference sequence). The ends lost 6 bases at V and 2 bases at J; junction bases unmatched: 8. J is TRBJ2-3 and V is TRBV13, with 7 bases fitting TRBD2. This receptor was identified in a female donor with breast cancer. Some clones in this sample may be carry-over from other donors' samples. Sequenced input: tumor-adjacent breast tissue. CDR3 region: CASSPLAAHTDTQYF. CDR3 sequence (DNA): TGTGCCAGCAGTCCCCTAGCGGCCCACACAGATACGCAGTATTTT. The whole variable domain, remainder taken from reference TRBV13 and TRBJ2-3, is AAGVIQSPRHLIKEKRETATLKCYPIPRHDTVYWYQQGPGQDPQFLISFYEKMQSDKGSIPDRFSAQQFSDYHSELNMSSLELGDSALYFCASSPLAAHTDTQYFGPGTRLTVL.